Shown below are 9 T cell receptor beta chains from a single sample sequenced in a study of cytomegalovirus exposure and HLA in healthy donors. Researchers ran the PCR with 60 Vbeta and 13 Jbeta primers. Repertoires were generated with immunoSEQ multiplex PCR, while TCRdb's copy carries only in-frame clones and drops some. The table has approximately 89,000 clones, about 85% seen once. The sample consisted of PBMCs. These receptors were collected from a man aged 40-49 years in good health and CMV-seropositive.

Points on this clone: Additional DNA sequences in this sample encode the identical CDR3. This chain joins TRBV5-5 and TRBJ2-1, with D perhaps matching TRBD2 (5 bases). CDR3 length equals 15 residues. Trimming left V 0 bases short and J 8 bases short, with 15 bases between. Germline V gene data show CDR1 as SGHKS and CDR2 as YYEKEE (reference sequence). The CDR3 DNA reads TGTGCCAGCAGCTTGGATCCGGGGTTTCGGGATGAGCAGTTCTTC. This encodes CASSLDPGFRDEQFF.

CDR3: CASSDSGGSYEQYF. Written as DNA, the CDR3 is TGTGCCAGCAGTGATAGCGGGGGCTCCTACGAGCAGTACTTC. V and J are TRBV2 and TRBJ2-5, with 9 bases matching TRBD2. The J call may be incorrect, as the DNA end agrees better with TRBJ2-7. Germline lookup yields CDR1 SNHLY and CDR2 FYNNEI. The CDR3 totals 14 residues.

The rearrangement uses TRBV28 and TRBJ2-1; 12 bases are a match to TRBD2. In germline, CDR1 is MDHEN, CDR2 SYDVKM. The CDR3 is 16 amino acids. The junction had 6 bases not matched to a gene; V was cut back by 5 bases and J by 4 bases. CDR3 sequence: CASSAGLAGNYNEQFF. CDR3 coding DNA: TGTGCCAGCAGTGCCGGACTAGCGGGAAATTACAATGAGCAGTTCTTC.

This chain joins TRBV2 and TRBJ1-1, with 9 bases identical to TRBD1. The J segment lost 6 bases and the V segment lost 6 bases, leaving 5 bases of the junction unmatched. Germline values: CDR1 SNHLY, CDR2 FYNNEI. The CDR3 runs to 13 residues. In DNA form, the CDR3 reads TGTGCCAGCAGCGGACAGGGGAGTGCTGAAGCTTTCTTT. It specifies CASSGQGSAEAFF.

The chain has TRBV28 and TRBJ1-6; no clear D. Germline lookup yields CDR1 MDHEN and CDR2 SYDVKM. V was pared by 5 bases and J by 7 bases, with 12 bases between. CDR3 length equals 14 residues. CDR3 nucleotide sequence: TGTGCCAGCAGTCCCCGGGATCCAAATTCACCCCTCCACTTT. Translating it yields CASSPRDPNSPLHF.

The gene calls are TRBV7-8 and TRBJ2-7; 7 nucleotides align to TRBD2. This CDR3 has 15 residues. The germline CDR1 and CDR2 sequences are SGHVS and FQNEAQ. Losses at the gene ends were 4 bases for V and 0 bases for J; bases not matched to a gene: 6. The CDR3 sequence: CASSYLADSSYEQYF. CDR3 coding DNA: TGTGCCAGCAGCTACCTAGCGGATTCCTCCTACGAGCAGTACTTC.

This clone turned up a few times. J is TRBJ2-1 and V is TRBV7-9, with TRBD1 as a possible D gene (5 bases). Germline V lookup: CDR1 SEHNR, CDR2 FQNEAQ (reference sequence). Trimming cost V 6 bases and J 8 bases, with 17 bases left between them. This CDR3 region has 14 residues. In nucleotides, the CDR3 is TGTGCCAGCAGACGAATAGGGGCCTGGGATGAGCAGTTCTTC. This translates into CASRRIGAWDEQFF.

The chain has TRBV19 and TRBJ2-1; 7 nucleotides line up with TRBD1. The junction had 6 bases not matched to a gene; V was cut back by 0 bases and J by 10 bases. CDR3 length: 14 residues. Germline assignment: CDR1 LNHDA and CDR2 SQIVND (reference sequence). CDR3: CASSIDPQGREQFF. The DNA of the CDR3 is TGTGCCAGTAGTATAGACCCACAGGGGAGAGAGCAGTTCTTC. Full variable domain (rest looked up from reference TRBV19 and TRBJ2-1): DGGITQSPKYLFRKEGQNVTLSCEQNLNHDAMYWYRQDPGQGLRLIYYSQIVNDFQKGDIAEGYSVSREKKESFPLTVTSAQKNPTAFYLCASSIDPQGREQFFGPGTRLTVL.

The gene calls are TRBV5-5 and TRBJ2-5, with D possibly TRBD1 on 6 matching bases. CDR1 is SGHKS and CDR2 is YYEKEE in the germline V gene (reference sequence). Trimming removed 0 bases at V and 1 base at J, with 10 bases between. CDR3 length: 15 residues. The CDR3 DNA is TGTGCCAGCAGCTTGGGACAGGAGATCCAAGAGACCCAGTACTTC. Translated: CASSLGQEIQETQYF. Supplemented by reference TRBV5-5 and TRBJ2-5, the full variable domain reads DAGVTQSPTHLIKTRGQQVTLRCSPISGHKSVSWYQQVLGQGPQFIFQYYEKEERGRGNFPDRFSARQFPNYSSELNVNALLLGDSALYLCASSLGQEIQETQYFGPGTRLLVL.